This TCR beta chain was sequenced in a study of blood T cells in healthy people across ages. Overall study: Through template switching, about one barcoded beta molecule was captured per two T cells, as measured in model experiments.

Alongside a J-beta primer mix, a sample-barcoded 5' primer served in a second PCR lasting roughly 6 to 11 cycles. TCRdb re-analysed the 5' RACE reads in MiXCR, keeping a single row per CDR3 protein. The profile shows about 570,000 distinct CDR3 sequences, 25% to 35% of them singletons. Whole-study results and caveats: Lack of knowledge of donor CMV status possibly confounded expanded clonotype changes.

The germline CDR1 and CDR2 sequences are SGHAT and FQNNGV. The CDR3 is 15 residues long. About this clonotype itself: Antigen: not known.

These data also featured in a second study, about T cells of mothers and their children. Turning to that study: Study donors consisted of a few healthy Caucasian mothers and their six children. M1S, a second-PCR primer, added sample barcodes and 2-4 random nucleotides.

This chain connects TRBV11-2 to TRBJ2-5; 8 nucleotides match TRBD1. The end of the DNA fits TRBJ2-7 better, so the J call may be wrong. The source material was blood. This receptor was taken from a boy aged 2-9 years in good health. CDR3 region: CASSLDQGAPREQYF. The DNA for the CDR3 is TGTGCCAGCAGCTTAGATCAGGGGGCGCCCCGCGAGCAGTACTTC.